The clone carrying this T cell receptor beta chain was observed a few times. Its antigen remains unidentified. Those who donated were healthy bone marrow donors. The PCR was carried out with 60 Vbeta primers and 13 Jbeta primers. Some clones are missing from TCRdb's copy, which holds only in-frame ones; the method was immunoSEQ multiplex PCR. The data contain 200,000 to 250,000 clones, about 80% of them singletons. The data are from a study of cytomegalovirus exposure and HLA in healthy donors. Study information: An analysis done earlier identified fewer than 140 million unique TCR beta sequences from approximately 200 million T cells. General observations from the study: As a later analysis showed, a missense DCLRE1C variant was linked to trimming of TCR beta V- and J-genes. Per a prior analysis, the majority of TCR beta V segments were productive roughly 87% or roughly 30% of the time.

V shed 5 bases and J 7 bases; nucleotides not matched to a gene: 4. CDR1 is MNHEY and CDR2 is SVGAGI in the germline V gene. This CDR3 is built from 13 residues. The TCR was taken from a man between 40 and 49 years old in good health and CMV-seronegative. The sample was PBMCs. V and J are TRBV6-5 and TRBJ1-5, with 8 bases matching TRBD1. The CDR3 reads CASSGQGIQPQHF. The CDR3 DNA follows: TGTGCCAGCAGTGGACAGGGAATACAGCCCCAGCATTTT.